This T cell receptor beta chain was sequenced for a study of blood T cell repertoires in COVID-19. Trimming cost V 5 bases and J 2 bases; bases outside gene matches: 8. The V gene's germline CDR1 is LNHDA and CDR2 SQIVND (reference sequence). The CDR3 spans 15 residues. The assay was immunoSEQ multiplex PCR, and TCRdb's table has in-frame clones only and misses some. The data show some 300,000 clones, 70% to 90% seen once. The sample taken for sequencing was peripheral blood. This clonotype was sampled from a woman aged 25 to 39 who had recovered from COVID-19. V gene TRBV19 combines with J gene TRBJ1-2, with 7 bases fitting TRBD1. This CDR3 is CASSGRDSQNYGYTF. CDR3 DNA: TGTGCCAGTAGTGGCCGGGACAGCCAAAACTATGGCTACACCTTC. The variable domain in full, with the rest retrieved from reference TRBV19 and TRBJ1-2, is DGGITQSPKYLFRKEGQNVTLSCEQNLNHDAMYWYRQDPGQGLRLIYYSQIVNDFQKGDIAEGYSVSREKKESFPLTVTSAQKNPTAFYLCASSGRDSQNYGYTFGSGTRLTVV.